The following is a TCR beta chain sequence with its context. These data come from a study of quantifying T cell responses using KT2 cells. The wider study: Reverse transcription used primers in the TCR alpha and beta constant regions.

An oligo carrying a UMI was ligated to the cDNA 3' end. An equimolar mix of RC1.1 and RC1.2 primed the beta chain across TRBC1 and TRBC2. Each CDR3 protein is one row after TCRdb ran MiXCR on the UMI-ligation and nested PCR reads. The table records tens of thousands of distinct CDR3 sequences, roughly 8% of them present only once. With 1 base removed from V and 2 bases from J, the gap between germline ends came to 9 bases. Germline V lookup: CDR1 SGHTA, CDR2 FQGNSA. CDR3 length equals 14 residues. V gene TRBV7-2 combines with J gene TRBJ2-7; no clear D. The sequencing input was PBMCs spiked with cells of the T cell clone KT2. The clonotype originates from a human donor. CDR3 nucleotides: TGTGCCAGCAGCTTAGGTATCCGGACCTACGAGCAGTACTTC. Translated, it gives CASSLGIRTYEQYF.